This T cell receptor (beta chain) was identified during a study of blood T cell repertoires in COVID-19. On the study more broadly: Whether acute or convalescent, the COVID-19 samples came from the United States, Italy and Spain. PBMCs, B-cell-depleted T cells, or T cells provided the cDNA or gDNA that made up the material.

Enrolment of Seattle patients took place during active infection, and they were followed longitudinally. Per the study methods: The authors estimated nucleated cell counts from reference gene primer amplification. Sequenced by immunoSEQ multiplex PCR; TCRdb stores in-frame clones only, minus some. The V and J calls and clone size come from that table; D and trimming were worked out from the DNA. The data contain about 280,000 clones, approximately 91% of them singletons. The CDR3 covers 14 residues. The germline V gene has CDR1 SGHDT and CDR2 YYEEEE. With 4 bases removed from V and 5 bases from J, the gap between germline ends came to 12 bases.

The TCR sequence derives from a woman aged 25 to 39 with COVID-19, enrolled during active disease. Specimen: peripheral blood. The chain employs TRBV5-6 and TRBJ1-4; the D is unclear. CDR3 sequence: CASSGSAPNEKLFF. The CDR3 coding sequence is TGTGCCAGCAGCGGGAGCGCGCCCAATGAAAAACTGTTTTTT.